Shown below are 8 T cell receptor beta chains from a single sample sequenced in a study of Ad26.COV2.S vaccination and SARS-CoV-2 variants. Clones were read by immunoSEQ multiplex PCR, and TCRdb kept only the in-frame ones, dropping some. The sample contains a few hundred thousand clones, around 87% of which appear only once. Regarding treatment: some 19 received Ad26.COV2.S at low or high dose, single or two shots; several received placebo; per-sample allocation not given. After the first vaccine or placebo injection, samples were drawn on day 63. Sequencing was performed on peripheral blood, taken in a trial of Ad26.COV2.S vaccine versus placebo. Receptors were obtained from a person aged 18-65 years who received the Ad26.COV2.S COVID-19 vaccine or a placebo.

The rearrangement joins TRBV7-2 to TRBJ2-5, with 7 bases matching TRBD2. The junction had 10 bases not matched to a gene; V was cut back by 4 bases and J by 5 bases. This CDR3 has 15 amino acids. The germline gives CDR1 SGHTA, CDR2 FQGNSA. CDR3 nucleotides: TGTGCCAGCAGCTCGAAGCGGGGAACATCCGAGACCCAGTACTTC. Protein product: CASSSKRGTSETQYF. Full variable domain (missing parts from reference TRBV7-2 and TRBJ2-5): GAGVSQSPSNKVTEKGKDVELRCDPISGHTALYWYRQSLGQGLEFLIYFQGNSAPDKSGLPSDRFSAERTGGSVSTLTIQRTQQEDSAVYLCASSSKRGTSETQYFGPGTRLLVL.

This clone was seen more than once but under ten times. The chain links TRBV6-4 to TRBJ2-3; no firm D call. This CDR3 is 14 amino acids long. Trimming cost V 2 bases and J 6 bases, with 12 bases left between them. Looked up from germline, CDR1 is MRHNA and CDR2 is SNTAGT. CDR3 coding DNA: TGTGCCAGCAGTGACGGTCGTGGGCCGGATACGCAGTATTTT. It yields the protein CASSDGRGPDTQYF.

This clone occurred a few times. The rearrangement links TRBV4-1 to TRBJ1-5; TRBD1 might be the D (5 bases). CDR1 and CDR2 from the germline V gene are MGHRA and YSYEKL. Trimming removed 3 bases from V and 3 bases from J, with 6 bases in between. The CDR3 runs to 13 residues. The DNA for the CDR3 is TGCGCCAGCAGCCAGGGGGACAATCAGCCCCAGCATTTT. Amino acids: CASSQGDNQPQHF.

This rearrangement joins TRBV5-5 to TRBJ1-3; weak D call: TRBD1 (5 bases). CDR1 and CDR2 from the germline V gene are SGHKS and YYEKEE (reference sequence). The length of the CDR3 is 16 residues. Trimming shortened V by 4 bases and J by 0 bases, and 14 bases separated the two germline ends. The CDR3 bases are TGTGCCAGCAGCCAGGGACTCCCGAGCTCTGGAAACACCATATATTTT. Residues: CASSQGLPSSGNTIYF.

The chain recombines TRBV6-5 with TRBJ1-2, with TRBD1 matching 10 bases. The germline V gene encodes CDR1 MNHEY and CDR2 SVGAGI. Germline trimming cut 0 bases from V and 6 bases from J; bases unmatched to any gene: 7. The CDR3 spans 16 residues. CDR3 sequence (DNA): TGTGCCAGCAGTTACTCGGGAGGAGGGACAGGGGATGGCTACACCTTC. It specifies CASSYSGGGTGDGYTF.

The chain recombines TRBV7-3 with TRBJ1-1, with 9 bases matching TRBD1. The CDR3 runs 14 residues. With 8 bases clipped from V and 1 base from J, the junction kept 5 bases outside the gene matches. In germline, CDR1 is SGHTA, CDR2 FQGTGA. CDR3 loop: CASAAQGANTEAFF. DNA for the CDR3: TGTGCCAGCGCGGCACAGGGGGCGAACACTGAAGCTTTCTTT.

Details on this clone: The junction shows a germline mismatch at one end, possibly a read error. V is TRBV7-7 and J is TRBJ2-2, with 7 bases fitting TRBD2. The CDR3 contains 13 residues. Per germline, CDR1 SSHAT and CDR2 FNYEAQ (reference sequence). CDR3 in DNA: TGTGCTAGCAGCTTGGGGGGGACCGGGGAGCTGTTTTTT. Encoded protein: CASSLGGTGELFF.

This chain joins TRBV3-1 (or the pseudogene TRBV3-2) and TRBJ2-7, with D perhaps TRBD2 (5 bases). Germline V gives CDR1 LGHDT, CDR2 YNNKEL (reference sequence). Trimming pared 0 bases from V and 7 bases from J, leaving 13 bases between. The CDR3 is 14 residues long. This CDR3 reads CASSQDRSREEQYF. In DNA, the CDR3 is TGTGCCAGCAGCCAAGATAGGTCGAGGGAGGAGCAGTACTTC.